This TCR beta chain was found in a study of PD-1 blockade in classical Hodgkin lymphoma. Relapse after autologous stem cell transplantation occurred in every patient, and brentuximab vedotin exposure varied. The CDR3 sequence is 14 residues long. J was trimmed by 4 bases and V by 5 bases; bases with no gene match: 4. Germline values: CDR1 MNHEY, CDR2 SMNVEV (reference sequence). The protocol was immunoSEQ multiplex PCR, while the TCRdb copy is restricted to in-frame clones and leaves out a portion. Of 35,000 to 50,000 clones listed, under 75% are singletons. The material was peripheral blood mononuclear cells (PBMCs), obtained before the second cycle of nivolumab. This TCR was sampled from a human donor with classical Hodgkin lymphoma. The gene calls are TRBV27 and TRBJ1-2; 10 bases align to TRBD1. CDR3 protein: CASSLGQGGYGYTF. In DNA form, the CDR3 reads TGTGCCAGCAGTCTTGGACAGGGGGGCTATGGCTACACCTTC.